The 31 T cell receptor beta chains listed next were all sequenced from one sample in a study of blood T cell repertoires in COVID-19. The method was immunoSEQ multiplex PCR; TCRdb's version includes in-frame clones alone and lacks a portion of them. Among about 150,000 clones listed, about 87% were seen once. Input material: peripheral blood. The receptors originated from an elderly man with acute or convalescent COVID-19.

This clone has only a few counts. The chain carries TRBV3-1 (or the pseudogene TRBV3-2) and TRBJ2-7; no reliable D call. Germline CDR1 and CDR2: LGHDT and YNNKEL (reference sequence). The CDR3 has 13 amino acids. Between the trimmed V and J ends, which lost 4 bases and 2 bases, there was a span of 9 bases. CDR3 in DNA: TGTGCCAGCAGCCGTAGTTCTGCCTACGAGCAGTACTTC. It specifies CASSRSSAYEQYF.

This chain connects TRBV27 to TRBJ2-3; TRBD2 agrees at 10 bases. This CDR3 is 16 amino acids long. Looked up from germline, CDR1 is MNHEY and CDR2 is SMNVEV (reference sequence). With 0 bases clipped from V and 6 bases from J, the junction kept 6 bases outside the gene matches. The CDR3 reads CASSLSLGTSEDTQYF. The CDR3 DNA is TGTGCCAGCAGTTTATCCCTAGGGACTAGCGAGGATACGCAGTATTTT.

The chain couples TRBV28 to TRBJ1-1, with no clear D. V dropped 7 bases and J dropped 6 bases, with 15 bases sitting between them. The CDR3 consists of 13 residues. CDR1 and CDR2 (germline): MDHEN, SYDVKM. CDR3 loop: CASNPGVRAEAFF. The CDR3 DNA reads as TGTGCCAGCAACCCCGGGGTGCGCGCTGAAGCTTTCTTT.

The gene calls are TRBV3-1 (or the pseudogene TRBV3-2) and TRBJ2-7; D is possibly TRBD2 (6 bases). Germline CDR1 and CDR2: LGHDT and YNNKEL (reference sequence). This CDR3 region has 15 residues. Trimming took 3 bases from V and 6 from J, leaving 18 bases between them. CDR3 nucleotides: TGTGCCAGCAGCCACGCGTCCTTGCGGGGAGGCGAGCAGTACTTC. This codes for CASSHASLRGGEQYF.

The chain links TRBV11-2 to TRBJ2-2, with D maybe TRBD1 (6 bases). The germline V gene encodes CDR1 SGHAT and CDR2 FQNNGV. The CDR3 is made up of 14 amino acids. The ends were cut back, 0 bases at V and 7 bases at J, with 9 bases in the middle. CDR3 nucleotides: TGTGCCAGCAGCTTAGACAGGGGCGGCGGGGAGCTGTTTTTT. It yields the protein CASSLDRGGGELFF.

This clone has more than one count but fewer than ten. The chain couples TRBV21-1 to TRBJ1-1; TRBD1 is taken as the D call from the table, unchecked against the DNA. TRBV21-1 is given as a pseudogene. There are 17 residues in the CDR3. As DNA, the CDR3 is TGTGCCAGCAGCAAACCACAGAAGGACAGATTCAACACTGAAGCTTTCTTT. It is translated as CASSKPQKDRFNTEAFF.

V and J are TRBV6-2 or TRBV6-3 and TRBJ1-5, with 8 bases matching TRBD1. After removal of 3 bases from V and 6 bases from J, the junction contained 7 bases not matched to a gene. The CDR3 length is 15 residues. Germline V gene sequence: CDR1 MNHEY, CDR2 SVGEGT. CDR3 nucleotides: TGTGCCAGCAGTTATTCCGGGACAGGCGGTCAGCCCCAGCATTTT. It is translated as CASSYSGTGGQPQHF.

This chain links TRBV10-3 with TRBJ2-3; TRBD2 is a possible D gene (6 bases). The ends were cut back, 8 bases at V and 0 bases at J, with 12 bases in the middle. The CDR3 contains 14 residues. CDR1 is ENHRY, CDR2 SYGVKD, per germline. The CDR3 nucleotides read TGTGCCATCTTAGCGGAACCTAGCACAGATACGCAGTATTTT. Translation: CAILAEPSTDTQYF.

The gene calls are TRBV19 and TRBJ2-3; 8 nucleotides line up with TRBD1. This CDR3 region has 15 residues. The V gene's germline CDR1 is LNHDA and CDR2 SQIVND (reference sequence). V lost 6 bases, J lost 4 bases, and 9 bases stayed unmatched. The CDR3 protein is CASRTGTGIPDTQYF. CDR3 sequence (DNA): TGTGCCAGTAGGACCGGGACAGGTATCCCAGATACGCAGTATTTT.

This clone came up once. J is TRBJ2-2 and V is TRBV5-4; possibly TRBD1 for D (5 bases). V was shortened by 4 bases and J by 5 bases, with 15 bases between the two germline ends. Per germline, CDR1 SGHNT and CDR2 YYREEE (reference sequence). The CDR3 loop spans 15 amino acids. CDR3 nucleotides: TGTGCCAGCAGCCAGACATTGACAGAAACCGGGGAGCTGTTTTTT. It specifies CASSQTLTETGELFF. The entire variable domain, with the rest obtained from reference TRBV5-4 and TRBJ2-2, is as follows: ETGVTQSPTHLIKTRGQQVTLRCSSQSGHNTVSWYQQALGQGPQFIFQYYREEENGRGNFPPRFSGLQFPNYSSELNVNALELDDSALYLCASSQTLTETGELFFGEGSRLTVL.

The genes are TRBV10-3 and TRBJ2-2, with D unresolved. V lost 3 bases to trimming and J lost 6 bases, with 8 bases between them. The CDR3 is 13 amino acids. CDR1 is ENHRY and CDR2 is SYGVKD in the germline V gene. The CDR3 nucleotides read TGTGCCATCAGTGACAGTGTCCCCGGGGAGCTGTTTTTT. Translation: CAISDSVPGELFF.

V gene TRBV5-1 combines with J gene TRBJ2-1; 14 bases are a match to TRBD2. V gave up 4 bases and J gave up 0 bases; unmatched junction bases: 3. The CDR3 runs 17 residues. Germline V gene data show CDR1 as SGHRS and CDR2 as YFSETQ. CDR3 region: CASSAGTSGSSYNEQFF. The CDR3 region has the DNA TGCGCCAGCAGCGCCGGGACTAGCGGGAGCTCCTACAATGAGCAGTTCTTC.

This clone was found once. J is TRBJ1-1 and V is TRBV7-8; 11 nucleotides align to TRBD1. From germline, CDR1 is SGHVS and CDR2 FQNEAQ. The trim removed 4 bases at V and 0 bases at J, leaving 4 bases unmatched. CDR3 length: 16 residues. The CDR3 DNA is TGTGCCAGCAGCTACCGGACAGGGGGCATGAACACTGAAGCTTTCTTT. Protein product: CASSYRTGGMNTEAFF.

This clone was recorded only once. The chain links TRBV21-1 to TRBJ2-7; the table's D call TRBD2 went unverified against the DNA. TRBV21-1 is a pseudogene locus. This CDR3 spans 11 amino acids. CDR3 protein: CLSGLVYEQYF. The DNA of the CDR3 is TGCCTCTCGGGACTAGTCTACGAGCAGTACTTC.

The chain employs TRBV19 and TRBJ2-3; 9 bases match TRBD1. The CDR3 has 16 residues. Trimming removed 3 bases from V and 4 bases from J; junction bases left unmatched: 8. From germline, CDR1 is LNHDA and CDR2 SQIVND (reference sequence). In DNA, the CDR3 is TGTGCCAGTAGTATGTGGACAGGGGATGCCGCAGATACGCAGTATTTT. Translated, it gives CASSMWTGDAADTQYF.

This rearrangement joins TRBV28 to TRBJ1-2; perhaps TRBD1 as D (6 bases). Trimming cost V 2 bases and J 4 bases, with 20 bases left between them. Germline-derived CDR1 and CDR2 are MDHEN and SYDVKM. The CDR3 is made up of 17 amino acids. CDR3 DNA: TGTGCCAGCAGTTTACTTAATCCAGACAGGAACCCCTATGGCTACACCTTC. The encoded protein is CASSLLNPDRNPYGYTF.

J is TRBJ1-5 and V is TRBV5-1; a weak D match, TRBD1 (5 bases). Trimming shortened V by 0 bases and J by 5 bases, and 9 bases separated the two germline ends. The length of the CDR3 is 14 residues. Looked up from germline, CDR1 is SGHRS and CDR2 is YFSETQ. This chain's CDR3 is CASSLALGHQPQHF. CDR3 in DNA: TGCGCCAGCAGCTTGGCTTTGGGGCATCAGCCCCAGCATTTT.

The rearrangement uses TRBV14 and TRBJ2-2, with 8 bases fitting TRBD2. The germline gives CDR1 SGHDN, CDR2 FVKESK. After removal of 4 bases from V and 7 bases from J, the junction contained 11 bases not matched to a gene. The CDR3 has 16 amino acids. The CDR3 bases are TGTGCCAGCAGCCCCGTTGTAGCGGGGTTTGACGGGGAGCTGTTTTTT. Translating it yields CASSPVVAGFDGELFF.

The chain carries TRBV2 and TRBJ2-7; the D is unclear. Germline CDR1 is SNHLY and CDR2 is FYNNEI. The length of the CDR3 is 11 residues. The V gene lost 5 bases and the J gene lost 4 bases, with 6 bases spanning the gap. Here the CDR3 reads CASSPIYEQYF. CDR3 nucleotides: TGTGCCAGCAGTCCTATATACGAGCAGTACTTC.

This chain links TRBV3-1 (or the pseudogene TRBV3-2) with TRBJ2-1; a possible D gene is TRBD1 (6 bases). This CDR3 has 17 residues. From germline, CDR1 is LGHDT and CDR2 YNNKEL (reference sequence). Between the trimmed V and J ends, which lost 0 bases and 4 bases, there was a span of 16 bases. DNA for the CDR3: TGTGCCAGCAGCCAAGATGTTGGGACAACATTATACAATGAGCAGTTCTTC. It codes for CASSQDVGTTLYNEQFF.

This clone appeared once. The CDR3 loop reads CASSELGGNTEAFF. The CDR3 DNA is TGCGCCAGCAGTGAGCTTGGCGGGAACACTGAAGCTTTCTTT. The chain carries TRBV10-2 and TRBJ1-1; no definite D call. V was pared by 2 bases and J by 1 base, with 8 bases between. The CDR3 is 14 residues long. Per the germline V gene, CDR1 is WSHSY and CDR2 is SAAADI.

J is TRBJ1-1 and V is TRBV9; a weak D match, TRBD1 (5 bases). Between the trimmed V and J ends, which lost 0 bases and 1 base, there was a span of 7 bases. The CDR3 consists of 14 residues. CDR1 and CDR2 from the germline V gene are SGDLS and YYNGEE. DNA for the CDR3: TGTGCCAGCAGCGTAGGGGGCCCGAACACTGAAGCTTTCTTT. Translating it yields CASSVGGPNTEAFF. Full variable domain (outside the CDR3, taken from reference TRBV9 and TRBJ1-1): DSGVTQTPKHLITATGQRVTLRCSPRSGDLSVYWYQQSLDQGLQFLIQYYNGEERAKGNILERFSAQQFPDLHSELNLSSLELGDSALYFCASSVGGPNTEAFFGQGTRLTVV.

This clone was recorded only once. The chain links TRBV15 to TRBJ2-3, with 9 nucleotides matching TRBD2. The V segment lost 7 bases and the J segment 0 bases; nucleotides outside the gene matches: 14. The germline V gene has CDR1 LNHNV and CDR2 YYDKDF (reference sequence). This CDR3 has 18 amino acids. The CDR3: CATNPGLASWASTDTQYF. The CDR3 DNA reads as TGTGCCACCAACCCGGGACTAGCATCCTGGGCTAGCACAGATACGCAGTATTTT. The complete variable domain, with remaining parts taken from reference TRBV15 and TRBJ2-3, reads DAMVIQNPRYQVTQFGKPVTLSCSQTLNHNVMYWYQQKSSQAPKLLFHYYDKDFNNEADTPDNFQSRRPNTSFCFLDIRSPGLGDTAMYLCATNPGLASWASTDTQYFGPGTRLTVL.

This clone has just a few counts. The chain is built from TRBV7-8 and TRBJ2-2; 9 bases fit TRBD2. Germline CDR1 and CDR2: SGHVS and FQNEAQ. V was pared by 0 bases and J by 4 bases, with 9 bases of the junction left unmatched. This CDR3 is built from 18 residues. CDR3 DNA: TGTGCCAGCAGCTTAGCATTTTTTGGTAGCGGGAGCACCGGGGAGCTGTTTTTT. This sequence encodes CASSLAFFGSGSTGELFF.

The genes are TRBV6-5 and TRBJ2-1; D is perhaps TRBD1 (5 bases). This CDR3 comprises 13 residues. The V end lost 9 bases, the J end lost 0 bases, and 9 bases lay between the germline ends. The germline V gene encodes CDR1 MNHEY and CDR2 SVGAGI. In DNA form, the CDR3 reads TGTGCCAGTACGGACATCTCCTACAATGAGCAGTTCTTC. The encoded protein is CASTDISYNEQFF.

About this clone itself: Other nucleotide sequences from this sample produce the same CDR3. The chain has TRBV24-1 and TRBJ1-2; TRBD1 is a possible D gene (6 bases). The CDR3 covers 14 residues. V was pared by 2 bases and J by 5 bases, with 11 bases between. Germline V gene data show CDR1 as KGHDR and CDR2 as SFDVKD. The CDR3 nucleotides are TGTGCCACCAGTGATTCGGGACAAGGTTATGGCTACACCTTC. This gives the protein CATSDSGQGYGYTF.

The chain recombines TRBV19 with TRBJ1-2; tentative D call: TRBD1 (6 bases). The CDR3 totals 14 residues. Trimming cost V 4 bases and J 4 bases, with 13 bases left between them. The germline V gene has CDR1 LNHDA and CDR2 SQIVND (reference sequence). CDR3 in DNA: TGTGCCAGTAGTACCTTGGACAGCCTCTATGGCTACACCTTC. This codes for CASSTLDSLYGYTF. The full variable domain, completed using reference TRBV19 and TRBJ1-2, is DGGITQSPKYLFRKEGQNVTLSCEQNLNHDAMYWYRQDPGQGLRLIYYSQIVNDFQKGDIAEGYSVSREKKESFPLTVTSAQKNPTAFYLCASSTLDSLYGYTFGSGTRLTVV.

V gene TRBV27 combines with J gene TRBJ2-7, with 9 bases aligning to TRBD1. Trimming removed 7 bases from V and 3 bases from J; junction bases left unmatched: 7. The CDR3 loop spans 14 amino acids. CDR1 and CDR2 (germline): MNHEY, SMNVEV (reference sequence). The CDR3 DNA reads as TGTGCCAGCAAACTACGGGACAGGGACTACGAGCAGTACTTC. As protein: CASKLRDRDYEQYF.

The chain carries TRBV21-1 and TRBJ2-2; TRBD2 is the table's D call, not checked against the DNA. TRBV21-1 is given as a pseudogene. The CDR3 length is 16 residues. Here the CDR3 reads CASSKARLAGAGELFF. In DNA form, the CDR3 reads TGTGCCAGCAGCAAAGCACGCCTAGCGGGAGCTGGGGAGCTGTTTTTT.

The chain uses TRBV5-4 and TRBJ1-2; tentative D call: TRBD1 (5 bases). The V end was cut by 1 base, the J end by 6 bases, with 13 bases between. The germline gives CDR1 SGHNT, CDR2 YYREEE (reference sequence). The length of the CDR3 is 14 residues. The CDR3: CASSLKGQPNGYTF. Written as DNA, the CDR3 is TGTGCCAGCAGCTTGAAGGGGCAGCCCAATGGCTACACCTTC.

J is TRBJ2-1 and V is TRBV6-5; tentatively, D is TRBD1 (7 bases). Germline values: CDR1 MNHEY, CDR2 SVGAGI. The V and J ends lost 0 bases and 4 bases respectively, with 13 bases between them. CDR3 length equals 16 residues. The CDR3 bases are TGTGCCAGCAGTTACTCGATGGCAGGGGGGTACAATGAGCAGTTCTTC. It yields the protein CASSYSMAGGYNEQFF.